One and the same sample provided the 17 T cell receptor beta chains below, sequenced in a study of identical twins. Each CDR3 protein is one row after TCRdb ran MiXCR on the 5' RACE reads. This sample has approximately 410,000 distinct CDR3 sequences, with about 18% found just once. The sequencing sample was made of naive T cells sorted from blood. These receptors were taken from a man aged 50-60 years in good health.

V is TRBV7-8 and J is TRBJ2-2; D may match TRBD1 or TRBD2 (6 bases each). The CDR3 runs to 16 residues. Looked up from germline, CDR1 is SGHVS and CDR2 is FQNEAQ. In nucleotides, the CDR3 is TGTGCGAAGGGGGGTCTCCAGTCGGCGAACACCGGGGAGCTGTTTTTT. This translates into CAKGGLQSANTGELFF.

This clonotype was counted many times. In nucleotides, the CDR3 is TGTGCCACCAGCAGAGGAATGAGGGCGGGAGGGGATGAGCAGTTCTTC. Translation: CATSRGMRAGGDEQFF. This chain links TRBV15 with TRBJ2-1; 9 nucleotides match TRBD2. V shed 1 base, J shed 8 bases, and the junction held 9 bases outside the gene matches. Germline V gene data show CDR1 as LNHNV and CDR2 as YYDKDF (reference sequence). The CDR3 is 16 amino acids.

This clonotype was detected many times. The chain couples TRBV20-1 to TRBJ1-6, with 8 bases lining up with TRBD1. The V and J ends lost 5 bases and 10 bases, in that order; junction bases with no gene match: 4. This CDR3 has 12 amino acids. Germline-derived CDR1 and CDR2 are DFQATT and SNEGSKA (reference sequence). CDR3 loop: CSASGGRSPLHF. CDR3 sequence (DNA): TGCAGTGCTTCAGGGGGCCGCTCACCCCTCCACTTT.

This clonotype was picked up one time. The chain links TRBV5-5 to TRBJ2-7; 9 bases match TRBD2. V dropped 4 bases and J dropped 1; count of bases not matched to a gene: 6. The CDR3 extends over 15 amino acids. Germline V gene lookup returns CDR1 SGHKS and CDR2 YYEKEE (reference sequence). DNA for the CDR3: TGTGCCAGCAGCCAAATTAGCGGGAGATCCTACGAGCAGTACTTC. Amino acid sequence: CASSQISGRSYEQYF.

V and J are TRBV5-1 and TRBJ2-3, with TRBD1 identical over 7 bases. This CDR3 spans 18 amino acids. The ends lost 1 base at V and 0 bases at J; junction bases unmatched: 11. Germline loops: CDR1 SGHRS, CDR2 YFSETQ. CDR3 in DNA: TGCGCCAGCAGCTTGACCGGGACAGTAACTTCTAGCACAGATACGCAGTATTTT. This gives the protein CASSLTGTVTSSTDTQYF.

This clonotype has at least ten counts. CDR3 protein: CASGGTVREKLFF. The CDR3 DNA sequence: TGTGCCAGCGGCGGGACAGTGCGGGAAAAACTGTTTTTT. The V and J genes are TRBV12-3 or TRBV12-4 and TRBJ1-4; TRBD1 agrees at 7 bases. Losses at the gene ends were 8 bases for V and 8 bases for J; bases not matched to a gene: 8. The CDR3 spans 13 residues.

This chain connects TRBV10-3 to TRBJ2-6; weak D call: TRBD1 (6 bases). Germline-derived CDR1 and CDR2 are ENHRY and SYGVKD. The V and J ends lost 6 bases and 0 bases respectively, with 21 bases between them. CDR3 size: 19 residues. This chain's CDR3 is CAISPPQGPSRSGANVLTF. DNA for the CDR3: TGTGCCATCAGCCCCCCACAGGGCCCCTCGCGCTCTGGGGCCAACGTCCTGACTTTC.

This clonotype has a count of ten or more. V is TRBV28 and J is TRBJ2-7, with 12 bases lining up with TRBD2. Unmatched junction bases numbered 5, after V lost 1 base and J lost 1 base. CDR3 length equals 17 residues. Germline-derived CDR1 and CDR2 are MDHEN and SYDVKM. CDR3 sequence (DNA): TGTGCCAGCAGTTTATCACTAGCGGGGGGCCAGTCCTACGAGCAGTACTTC. Translating gives CASSLSLAGGQSYEQYF. The complete variable domain, with remaining parts taken from reference TRBV28 and TRBJ2-7, reads DVKVTQSSRYLVKRTGEKVFLECVQDMDHENMFWYRQDPGLGLRLIYFSYDVKMKEKGDIPEGYSVSREKKERFSLILESASTNQTSMYLCASSLSLAGGQSYEQYFGPGTRLTVT.

The genes are TRBV12-3 or TRBV12-4 and TRBJ2-7, with D perhaps matching TRBD1 (5 bases). CDR3 length: 14 residues. V lost 3 bases, J lost 0 bases, and 9 bases lay in between. CDR3 sequence reads: CASSFDSNSYEQYF. The DNA of the CDR3 is TGTGCCAGCAGTTTCGACAGCAACTCCTACGAGCAGTACTTC.

The CDR3: CASSRTGEYQPQHF. Written as DNA, the CDR3 is TGTGCCAGCAGCCGGACAGGGGAGTACCAGCCCCAGCATTTT. The V gene is TRBV6-1, the J gene TRBJ1-5; 9 positions match TRBD1. This CDR3 has 14 residues. In germline, CDR1 is MNHNS, CDR2 SASEGT. Trimming took 6 bases from V and 7 from J; bases not matched to a gene: 7.

This clonotype was recorded many times. The J gene is TRBJ2-1, the V gene TRBV27; D may be TRBD1 (6 bases). The CDR3 loop spans 15 amino acids. Trimming took off 3 bases at V and 4 bases at J, with 13 bases between the two ends. CDR1 and CDR2 (germline): MNHEY, SMNVEV (reference sequence). DNA for the CDR3: TGTGCCAGCAGTTTTGTAGGGGGTGGTTACAATGAGCAGTTCTTC. Protein product: CASSFVGGGYNEQFF.

This clonotype appeared a few times. The chain has TRBV6-1 and TRBJ2-5; 9 nucleotides agree with TRBD2. This CDR3 comprises 16 residues. The trim removed 4 bases at V and 5 bases at J, leaving 11 bases unmatched. Germline-derived CDR1 and CDR2 are MNHNS and SASEGT. CDR3 sequence: CASSVGSGGFLETQYF. The CDR3 bases are TGTGCCAGCAGTGTCGGAAGCGGGGGGTTCCTTGAGACCCAGTACTTC.

The chain has TRBV21-1 and TRBJ2-5; TRBD1 was called by the table and not checked on the DNA. TRBV21-1 constitutes a pseudogene. The CDR3 is 16 residues long. The CDR3 bases are TGTGCCAGCAGCGCCCGGGACAGGGGGCGCCGGGAGACCCAGTACTTC. It encodes CASSARDRGRRETQYF.

This clonotype was seen ten or more times. The rearrangement joins TRBV11-2 to TRBJ1-1; D uncertain. Germline lookup yields CDR1 SGHAT and CDR2 FQNNGV. V lost 2 bases and J lost 1, with 8 bases in between. The CDR3 sequence is 14 residues long. CDR3 region: CASSLQTGNTEAFF. CDR3 DNA: TGTGCCAGCAGCTTACAAACTGGGAACACTGAAGCTTTCTTT.

In its sample, this clonotype was seen many times. The chain has TRBV20-1 and TRBJ2-3; D could derive from TRBD1 or TRBD2 (5 bases each). This CDR3 is built from 16 residues. Trimming pared 3 bases from V and 1 base from J, leaving 17 bases between. Germline CDR1 and CDR2: DFQATT and SNEGSKA (reference sequence). DNA of the CDR3: TGCAGTGCTAGGCCCTCCCGGGACCTGGGCACAGATACGCAGTATTTT. Translating it yields CSARPSRDLGTDTQYF.

This clonotype was seen many times. The V call is TRBV5-1, the J call TRBJ2-1; D is perhaps TRBD1 (6 bases). Germline V gene data show CDR1 as SGHRS and CDR2 as YFSETQ. There are 14 residues in the CDR3. Trimming removed 1 base from V and 2 bases from J, with 7 bases in between. Written as DNA, the CDR3 is TGCGCCAGCAGCTTGACAGGGCCCTACAATGAGCAGTTCTTC. Translation: CASSLTGPYNEQFF.

This clonotype has just a few counts. The rearrangement links TRBV7-2 to TRBJ2-7; D remains unclear. The V gene's germline CDR1 is SGHTA and CDR2 FQGNSA. This CDR3 comprises 15 residues. Trimming removed 8 bases at V and 0 bases at J, with 17 bases between. The CDR3 region has the DNA TGTGCCAGCGGTCCGGCGGTTTTGAGCTCCTACGAGCAGTACTTC. Its translation is CASGPAVLSSYEQYF.